This T cell receptor (beta chain) was sequenced for a study of response to subunit inactivated influenza vaccine. Broader study findings: The study's authors posited that every seasonal influenza vaccination enlists few new T cells.

The V gene lost 3 bases and the J gene lost 0 bases, with 12 bases spanning the gap. CDR1 SGHAT and CDR2 FQNNGV come from the germline V gene. The length of the CDR3 is 15 residues. TCRdb used MiXCR to reprocess the RT-PCR reads, holding one entry per CDR3 protein. Of 560,000 or so distinct CDR3 sequences in the sample, less than 8% are singletons; the top ten hold 10% to 15%. This clonotype was recorded a few times. Its antigen is not identified. The rearrangement uses TRBV11-2 and TRBJ2-7; TRBD1 is a possible D gene (6 bases). The material sequenced was PBMCs from blood, taken less than 30 months after vaccination. This receptor was identified in a man in his fifties or sixties who received an inactivated influenza vaccine. CDR3: CASSFQGGDSYEQYF. CDR3 bases: TGTGCCAGCAGCTTTCAAGGGGGAGACTCCTACGAGCAGTACTTC.